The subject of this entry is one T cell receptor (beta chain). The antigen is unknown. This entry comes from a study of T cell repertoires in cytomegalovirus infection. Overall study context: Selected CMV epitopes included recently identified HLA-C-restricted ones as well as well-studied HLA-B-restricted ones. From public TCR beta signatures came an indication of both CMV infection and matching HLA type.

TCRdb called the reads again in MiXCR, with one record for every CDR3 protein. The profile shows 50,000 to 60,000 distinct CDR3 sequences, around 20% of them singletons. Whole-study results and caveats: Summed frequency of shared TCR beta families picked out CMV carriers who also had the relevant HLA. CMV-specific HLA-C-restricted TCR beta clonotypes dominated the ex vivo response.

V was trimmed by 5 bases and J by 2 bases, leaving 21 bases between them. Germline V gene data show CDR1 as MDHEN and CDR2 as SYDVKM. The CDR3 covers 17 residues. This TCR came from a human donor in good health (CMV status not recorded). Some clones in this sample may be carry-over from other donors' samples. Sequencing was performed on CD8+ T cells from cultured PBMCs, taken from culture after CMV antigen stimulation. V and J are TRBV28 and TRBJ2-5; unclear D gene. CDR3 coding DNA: TGTGCCAGCAGTCCCAGCTATGTTTTAGTGGGGCAAGAGACCCAGTACTTC. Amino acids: CASSPSYVLVGQETQYF.